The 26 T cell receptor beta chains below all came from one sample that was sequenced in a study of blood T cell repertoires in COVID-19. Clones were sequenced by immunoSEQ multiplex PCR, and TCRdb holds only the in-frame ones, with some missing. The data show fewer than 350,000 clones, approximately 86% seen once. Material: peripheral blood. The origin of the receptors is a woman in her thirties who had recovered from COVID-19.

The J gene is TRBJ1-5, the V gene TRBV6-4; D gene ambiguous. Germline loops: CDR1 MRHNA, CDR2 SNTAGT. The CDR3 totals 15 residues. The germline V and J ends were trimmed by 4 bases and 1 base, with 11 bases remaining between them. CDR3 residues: CASSANSGSNQPQHF. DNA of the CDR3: TGTGCCAGCAGTGCCAACTCCGGGAGCAATCAGCCCCAGCATTTT.

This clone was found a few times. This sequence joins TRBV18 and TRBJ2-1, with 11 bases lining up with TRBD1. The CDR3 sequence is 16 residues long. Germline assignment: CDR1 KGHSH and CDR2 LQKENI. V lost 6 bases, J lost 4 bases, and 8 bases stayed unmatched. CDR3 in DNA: TGTGCCAGCTCTGACTCCGGGACAGGGGGTTACAATGAGCAGTTCTTC. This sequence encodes CASSDSGTGGYNEQFF.

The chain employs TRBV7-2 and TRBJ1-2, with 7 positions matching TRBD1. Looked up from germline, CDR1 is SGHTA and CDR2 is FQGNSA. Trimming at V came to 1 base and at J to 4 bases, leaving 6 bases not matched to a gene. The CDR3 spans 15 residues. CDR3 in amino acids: CASSLEGGAGYGYTF. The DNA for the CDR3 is TGTGCCAGCAGCTTAGAAGGGGGCGCAGGCTATGGCTACACCTTC.

The CDR3 loop is CASRSGGLAGAADTQYF. In DNA form, the CDR3 reads TGTGCCAGTAGATCCGGCGGGCTAGCGGGAGCAGCAGATACGCAGTATTTT. The chain links TRBV19 to TRBJ2-3; 10 bases map to TRBD2. The CDR3 loop spans 17 amino acids. Germline V CDR1 and CDR2: LNHDA, SQIVND (reference sequence). V was clipped by 6 bases and J by 4 bases; unmatched bases: 13. Complete variable domain (other parts from reference TRBV19 and TRBJ2-3): DGGITQSPKYLFRKEGQNVTLSCEQNLNHDAMYWYRQDPGQGLRLIYYSQIVNDFQKGDIAEGYSVSREKKESFPLTVTSAQKNPTAFYLCASRSGGLAGAADTQYFGPGTRLTVL.

CDR3 DNA: TGTGCCAGCAGTCGGAGGACTAGCGGCTACAATGAGCAGTTCTTC. Protein sequence: CASSRRTSGYNEQFF. This rearrangement joins TRBV6-2 or TRBV6-3 to TRBJ2-1; 10 nucleotides match TRBD2. With V trimmed by 5 bases and J by 3 bases, 4 bases remained unmatched. The CDR3 consists of 15 residues. Germline lookup yields CDR1 MNHEY and CDR2 SVGEGT.

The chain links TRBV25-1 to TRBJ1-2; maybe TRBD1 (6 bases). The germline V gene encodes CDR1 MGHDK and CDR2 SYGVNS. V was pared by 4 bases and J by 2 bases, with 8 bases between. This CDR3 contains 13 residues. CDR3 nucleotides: TGTGCCAGCAGTGGACAGGAAAACTATGGCTACACCTTC. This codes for CASSGQENYGYTF.

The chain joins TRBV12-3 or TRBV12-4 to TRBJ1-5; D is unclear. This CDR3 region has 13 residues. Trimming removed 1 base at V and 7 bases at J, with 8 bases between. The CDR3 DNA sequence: TGTGCCAGCAGTTTAGGAGGGAGCCAGCCCCAGCATTTT. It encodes CASSLGGSQPQHF.

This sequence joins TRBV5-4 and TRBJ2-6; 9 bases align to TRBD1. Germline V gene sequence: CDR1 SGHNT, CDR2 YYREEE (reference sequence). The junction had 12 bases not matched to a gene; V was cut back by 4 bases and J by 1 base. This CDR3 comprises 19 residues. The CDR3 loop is CASSEGGTGGQSGANVLTF. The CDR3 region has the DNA TGTGCCAGCAGCGAGGGGGGTACAGGGGGCCAGTCTGGGGCCAACGTCCTGACTTTC.

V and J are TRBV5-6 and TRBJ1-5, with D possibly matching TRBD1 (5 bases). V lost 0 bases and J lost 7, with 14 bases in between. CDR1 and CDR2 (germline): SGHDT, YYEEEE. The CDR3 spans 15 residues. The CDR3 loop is CASSLAGTGEQPQHF. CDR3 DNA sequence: TGTGCCAGCAGCTTGGCGGGAACGGGGGAACAGCCCCAGCATTTT.

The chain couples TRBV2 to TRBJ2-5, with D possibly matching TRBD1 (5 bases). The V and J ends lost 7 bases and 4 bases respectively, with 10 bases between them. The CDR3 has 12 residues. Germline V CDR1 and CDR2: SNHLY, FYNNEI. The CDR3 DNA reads TGTGCCAGCAAGCAGGGCGCAGAGACCCAGTACTTC. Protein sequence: CASKQGAETQYF.

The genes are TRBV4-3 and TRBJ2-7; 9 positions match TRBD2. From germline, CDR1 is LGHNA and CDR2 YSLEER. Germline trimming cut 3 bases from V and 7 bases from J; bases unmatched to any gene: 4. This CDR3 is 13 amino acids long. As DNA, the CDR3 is TGCGCCAGCAGCCACACGACTAGCGGTGAGCAGTACTTC. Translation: CASSHTTSGEQYF.

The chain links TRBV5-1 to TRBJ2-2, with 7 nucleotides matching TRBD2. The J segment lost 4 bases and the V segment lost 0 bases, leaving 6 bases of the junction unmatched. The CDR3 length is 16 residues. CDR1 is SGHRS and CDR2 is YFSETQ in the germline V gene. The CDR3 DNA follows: TGCGCCAGCAGCTTGGTAGGCGGGAGTGGCACCGGGGAGCTGTTTTTT. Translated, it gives CASSLVGGSGTGELFF.

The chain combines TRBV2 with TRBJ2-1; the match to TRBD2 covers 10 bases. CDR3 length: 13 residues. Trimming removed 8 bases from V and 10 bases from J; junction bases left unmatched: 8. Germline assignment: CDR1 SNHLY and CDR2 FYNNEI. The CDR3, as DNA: TGTGCCAGCGTGCTAGCGGGAGTCGGGGAGCAGTTCTTC. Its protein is CASVLAGVGEQFF.

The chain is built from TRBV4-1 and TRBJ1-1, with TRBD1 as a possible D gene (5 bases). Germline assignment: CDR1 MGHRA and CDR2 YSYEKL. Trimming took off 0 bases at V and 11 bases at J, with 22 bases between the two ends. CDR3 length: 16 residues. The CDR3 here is CASSQDVPSLRDGAFF. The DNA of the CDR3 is TGCGCCAGCAGCCAAGATGTCCCTTCTCTCAGGGATGGGGCTTTCTTT.

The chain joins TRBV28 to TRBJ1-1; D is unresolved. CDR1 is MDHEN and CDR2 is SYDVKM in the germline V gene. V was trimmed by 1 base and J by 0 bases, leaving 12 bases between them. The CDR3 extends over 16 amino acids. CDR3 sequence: CASSLYPQNMNTEAFF. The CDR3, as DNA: TGTGCCAGCAGTTTATACCCTCAGAATATGAACACTGAAGCTTTCTTT.

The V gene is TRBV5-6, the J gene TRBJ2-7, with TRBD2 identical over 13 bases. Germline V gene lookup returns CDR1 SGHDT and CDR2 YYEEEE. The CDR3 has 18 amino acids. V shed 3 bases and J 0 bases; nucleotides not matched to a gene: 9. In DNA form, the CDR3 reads TGTGCCAGCAGCTCACTAGCGGGAGGGCAGCGGAGCTCCTACGAGCAGTACTTC. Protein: CASSSLAGGQRSSYEQYF.

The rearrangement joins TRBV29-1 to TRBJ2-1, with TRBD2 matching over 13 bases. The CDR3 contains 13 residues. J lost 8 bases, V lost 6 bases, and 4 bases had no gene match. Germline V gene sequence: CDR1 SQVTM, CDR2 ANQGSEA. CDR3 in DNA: TGCAGCGTCGGACTAGCGGGAGCCGATGAGCAGTTCTTC. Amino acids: CSVGLAGADEQFF.

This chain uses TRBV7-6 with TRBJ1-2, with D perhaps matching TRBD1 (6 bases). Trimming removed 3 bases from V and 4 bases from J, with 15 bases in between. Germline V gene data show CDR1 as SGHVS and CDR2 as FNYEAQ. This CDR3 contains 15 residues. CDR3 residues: CASSLGQGYGYGYTF. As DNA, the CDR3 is TGTGCCAGCAGCTTGGGTCAGGGGTACGGCTATGGCTACACCTTC.

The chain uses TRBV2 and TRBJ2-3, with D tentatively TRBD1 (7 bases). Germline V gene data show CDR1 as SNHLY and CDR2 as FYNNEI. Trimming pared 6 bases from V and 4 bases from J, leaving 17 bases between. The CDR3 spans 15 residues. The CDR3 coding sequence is TGTGCCAGCAGCCAGGGCCAGGGGGAGGCAGATACGCAGTATTTT. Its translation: CASSQGQGEADTQYF.

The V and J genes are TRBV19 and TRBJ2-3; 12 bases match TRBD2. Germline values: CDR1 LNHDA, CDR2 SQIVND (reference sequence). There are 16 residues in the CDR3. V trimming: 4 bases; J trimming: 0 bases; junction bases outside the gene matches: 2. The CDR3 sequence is CASSTLAGGSTDTQYF. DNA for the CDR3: TGTGCCAGTAGTACACTAGCGGGGGGAAGCACAGATACGCAGTATTTT.

The CDR3 protein is CASSLGVNYGYTF. In DNA, the CDR3 is TGTGCCAGCAGCCTTGGAGTTAACTATGGCTACACCTTC. The chain uses TRBV7-9 and TRBJ1-2; D gene ambiguous. The germline V gene has CDR1 SEHNR and CDR2 FQNEAQ (reference sequence). V was clipped by 5 bases and J by 1 base, with 8 bases between them. The CDR3 spans 13 residues. The variable domain in full, with the rest retrieved from reference TRBV7-9 and TRBJ1-2, is DTGVSQNPRHKITKRGQNVTFRCDPISEHNRLYWYRQTLGQGPEFLTYFQNEAQLEKSRLLSDRFSAERPKGSFSTLEIQRTEQGDSAMYLCASSLGVNYGYTFGSGTRLTVV.

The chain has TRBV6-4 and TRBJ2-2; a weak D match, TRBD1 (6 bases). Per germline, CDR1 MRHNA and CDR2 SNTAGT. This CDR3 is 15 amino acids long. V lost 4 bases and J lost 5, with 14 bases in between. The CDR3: CASSAQGTQTGELFF. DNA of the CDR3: TGTGCCAGCAGTGCCCAGGGGACCCAGACCGGGGAGCTGTTTTTT.

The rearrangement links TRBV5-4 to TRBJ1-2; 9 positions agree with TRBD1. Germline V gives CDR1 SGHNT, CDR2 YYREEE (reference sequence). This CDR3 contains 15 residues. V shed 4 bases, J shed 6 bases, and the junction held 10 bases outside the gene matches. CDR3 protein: CASSPSPTGGDGYTF. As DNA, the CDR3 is TGTGCCAGCAGCCCCAGCCCCACAGGGGGCGATGGCTACACCTTC.

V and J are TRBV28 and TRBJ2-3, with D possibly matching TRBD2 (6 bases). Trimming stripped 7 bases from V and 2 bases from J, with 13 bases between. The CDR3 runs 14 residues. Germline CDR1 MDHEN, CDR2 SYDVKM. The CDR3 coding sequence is TGTGCCAGCACCCCGGGACTCCTCACAGATACGCAGTATTTT. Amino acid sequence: CASTPGLLTDTQYF.

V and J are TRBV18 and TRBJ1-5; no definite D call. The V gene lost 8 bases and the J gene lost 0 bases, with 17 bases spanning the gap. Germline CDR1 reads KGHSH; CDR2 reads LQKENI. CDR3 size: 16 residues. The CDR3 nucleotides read TGTGCCAGCCCGACTATTCCAGGTCTTAGCAATCAGCCCCAGCATTTT. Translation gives CASPTIPGLSNQPQHF.

The CDR3 DNA follows: TGTGCCAGCAGCGTAGGGCAGGGCGAGCAGTACTTC. Encoded protein: CASSVGQGEQYF. The J gene is TRBJ2-7, the V gene TRBV9, with D perhaps matching TRBD1 (5 bases). Trimming shortened V by 0 bases and J by 6 bases, and 7 bases separated the two germline ends. Germline-derived CDR1 and CDR2 are SGDLS and YYNGEE. CDR3 length: 12 amino acids. Full variable domain (outside the CDR3, taken from reference TRBV9 and TRBJ2-7): DSGVTQTPKHLITATGQRVTLRCSPRSGDLSVYWYQQSLDQGLQFLIQYYNGEERAKGNILERFSAQQFPDLHSELNLSSLELGDSALYFCASSVGQGEQYFGPGTRLTVT.